Detailed here is one TCR beta chain. Its matching antigen is unknown. PCR was performed a second time for 7 to 11 cycles using a sample-barcoded 5' primer and a J-beta primer mix. In TCRdb, the 5' RACE reads were re-called with MiXCR into one record per CDR3 protein. The top ten clones hold approximately 4% of a sample with nearly 800,000 distinct CDR3 sequences, about 25% of them seen once. The ends were cut back, 1 base at V and 7 bases at J, with 10 bases in the middle. CDR3 length: 14 residues. Germline lookup yields CDR1 SGHVS and CDR2 FQNEAQ. The data derive from a study of blood T cells in healthy people across ages. Points from the study as a whole: Per-million-T-cell TCR beta diversity fell roughly linearly with age. Unsorted PBMC input precluded a conclusive naive versus antigen-experienced comparison.

The same data also went into a second study, on T cells of mothers and their children. That work states: A few healthy Caucasian mothers gave samples, and so did their six children. Nobody spotted any persistent microchimeric T cell clones.

This chain connects TRBV7-8 to TRBJ1-4; the D is unclear. What was sequenced was blood. The TCR sequence derives from a boy between 10 and 17 years old in good health. CDR3 nucleotide sequence: TGTGCCAGCAGCTTAGAGGTTGTTGGTGAAAAACTGTTTTTT. It encodes CASSLEVVGEKLFF.